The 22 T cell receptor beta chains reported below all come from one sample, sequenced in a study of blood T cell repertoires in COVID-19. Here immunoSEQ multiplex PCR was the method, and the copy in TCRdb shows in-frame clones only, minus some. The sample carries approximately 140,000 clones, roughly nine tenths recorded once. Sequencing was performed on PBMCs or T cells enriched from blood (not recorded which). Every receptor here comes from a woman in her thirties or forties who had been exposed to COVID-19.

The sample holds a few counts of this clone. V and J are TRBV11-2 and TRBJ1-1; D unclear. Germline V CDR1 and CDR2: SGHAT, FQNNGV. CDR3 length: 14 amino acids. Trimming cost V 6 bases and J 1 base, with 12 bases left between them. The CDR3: CASRITTKNTEAFF. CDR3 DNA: TGTGCCAGCAGAATCACCACAAAGAACACTGAAGCTTTCTTT.

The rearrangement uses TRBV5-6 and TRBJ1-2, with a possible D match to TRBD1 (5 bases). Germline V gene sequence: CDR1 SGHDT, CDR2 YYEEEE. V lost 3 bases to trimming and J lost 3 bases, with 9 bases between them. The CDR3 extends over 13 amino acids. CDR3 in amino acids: CASSSQAHYGYTF. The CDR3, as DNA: TGTGCCAGCAGCTCACAGGCTCACTATGGCTACACCTTC.

This CDR3 reads CASSPRGEAFF. For the CDR3, the DNA is TGTGCCAGTAGTCCCAGGGGGGAAGCTTTCTTT. The V gene is TRBV19, the J gene TRBJ1-1, with 7 nucleotides matching TRBD1. The V and J ends lost 5 bases and 8 bases, in that order; junction bases with no gene match: 2. This CDR3 region has 11 residues. Looked up from germline, CDR1 is LNHDA and CDR2 is SQIVND (reference sequence).

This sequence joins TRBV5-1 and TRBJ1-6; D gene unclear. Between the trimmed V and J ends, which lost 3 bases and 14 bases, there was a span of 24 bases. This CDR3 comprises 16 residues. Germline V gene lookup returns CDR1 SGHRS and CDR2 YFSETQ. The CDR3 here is CASSSPDGNPTSALHF. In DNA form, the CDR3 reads TGCGCCAGCAGCTCGCCCGACGGGAATCCTACTTCGGCCCTCCACTTT.

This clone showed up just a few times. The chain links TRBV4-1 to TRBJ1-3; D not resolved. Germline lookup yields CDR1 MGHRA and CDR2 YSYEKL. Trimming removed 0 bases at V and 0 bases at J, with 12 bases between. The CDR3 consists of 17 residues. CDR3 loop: CASSQERLMNSGNTIYF. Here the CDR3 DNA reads TGCGCCAGCAGCCAAGAACGACTGATGAACTCTGGAAACACCATATATTTT.

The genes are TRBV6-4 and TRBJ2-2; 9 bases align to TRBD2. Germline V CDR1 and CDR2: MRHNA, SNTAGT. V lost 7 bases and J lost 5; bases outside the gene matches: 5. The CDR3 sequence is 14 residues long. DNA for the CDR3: TGTGCCAGCAAGCCTAGCGGGAAAACCGGGGAGCTGTTTTTT. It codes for CASKPSGKTGELFF.

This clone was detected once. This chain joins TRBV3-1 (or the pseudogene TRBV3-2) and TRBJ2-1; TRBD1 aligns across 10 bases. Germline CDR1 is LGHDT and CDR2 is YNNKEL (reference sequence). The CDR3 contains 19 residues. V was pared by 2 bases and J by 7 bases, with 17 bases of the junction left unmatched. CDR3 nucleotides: TGTGCCAGCAGCCAACCCCGGGGGGTAGGGACAGGGGTGAGTAATGAGCAGTTCTTC. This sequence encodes CASSQPRGVGTGVSNEQFF.

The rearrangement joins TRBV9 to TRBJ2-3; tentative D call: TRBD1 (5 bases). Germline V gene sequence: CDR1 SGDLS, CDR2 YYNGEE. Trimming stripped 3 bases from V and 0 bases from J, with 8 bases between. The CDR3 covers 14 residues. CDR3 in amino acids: CASSADTSTDTQYF. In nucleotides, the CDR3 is TGTGCCAGCAGCGCGGACACCAGCACAGATACGCAGTATTTT.

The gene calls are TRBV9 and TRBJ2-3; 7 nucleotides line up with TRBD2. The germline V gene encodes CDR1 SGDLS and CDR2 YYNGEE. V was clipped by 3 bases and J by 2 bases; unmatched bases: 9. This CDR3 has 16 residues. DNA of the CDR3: TGTGCCAGCAGCGCGGACGGGACTACTAACACAGATACGCAGTATTTT. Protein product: CASSADGTTNTDTQYF.

CDR3 DNA sequence: TGTGCCAGCAGTTTGGTAGGGACAGGGTTGTACGAGCAGTACTTC. This encodes CASSLVGTGLYEQYF. V gene TRBV27 combines with J gene TRBJ2-7; TRBD1 agrees at 9 bases. CDR3 size: 15 residues. With V trimmed by 3 bases and J by 4 bases, 7 bases remained unmatched. Germline CDR1 reads MNHEY; CDR2 reads SMNVEV (reference sequence).

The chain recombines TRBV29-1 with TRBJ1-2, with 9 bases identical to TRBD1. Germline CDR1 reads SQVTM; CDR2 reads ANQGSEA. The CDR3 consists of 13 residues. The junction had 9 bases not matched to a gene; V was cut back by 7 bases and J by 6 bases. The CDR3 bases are TGCAGCGGCGGACAGGGGTTTTCCGATGGCTACACCTTC. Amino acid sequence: CSGGQGFSDGYTF.

The CDR3 sequence is CASRKTGIGDGYTF. The CDR3, as DNA: TGTGCCAGCAGGAAGACAGGGATCGGAGACGGCTACACCTTC. V usage is TRBV2 and J usage is TRBJ1-2; TRBD1 agrees at 7 bases. The V and J ends lost 6 bases and 8 bases, in that order; junction bases with no gene match: 12. Per germline, CDR1 SNHLY and CDR2 FYNNEI. This CDR3 contains 14 residues.

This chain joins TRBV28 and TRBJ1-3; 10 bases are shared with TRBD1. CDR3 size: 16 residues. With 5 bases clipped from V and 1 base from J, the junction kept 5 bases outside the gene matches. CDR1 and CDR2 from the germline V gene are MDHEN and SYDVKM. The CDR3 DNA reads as TGTGCCAGCAGTGTCCGGGACAGGGGTTCTGGAAACACCATATATTTT. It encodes CASSVRDRGSGNTIYF.

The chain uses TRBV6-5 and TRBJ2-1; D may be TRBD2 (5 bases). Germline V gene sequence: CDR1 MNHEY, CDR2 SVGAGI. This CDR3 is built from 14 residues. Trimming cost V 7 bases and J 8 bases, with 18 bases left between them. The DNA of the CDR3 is TGTGCCAGCAAGAAGTTGGGAGTCAGCGATGAGCAGTTCTTC. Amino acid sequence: CASKKLGVSDEQFF.

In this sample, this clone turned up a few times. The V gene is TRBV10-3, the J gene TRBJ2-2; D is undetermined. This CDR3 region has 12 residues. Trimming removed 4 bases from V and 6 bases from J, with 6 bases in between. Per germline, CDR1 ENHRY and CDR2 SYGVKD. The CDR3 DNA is TGTGCCATCAGTGTCGCGGCCGGGGAGCTGTTTTTT. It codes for CAISVAAGELFF.

This chain's CDR3 is CASSIRGGISPGTDTQYF. In DNA, the CDR3 is TGTGCCAGTAGTATTCGAGGCGGGATAAGCCCCGGCACAGATACGCAGTATTTT. The chain uses TRBV19 and TRBJ2-3; D might be TRBD2 (6 bases). Trimming shortened V by 3 bases and J by 1 base, and 20 bases separated the two germline ends. The CDR3 loop spans 18 amino acids. The V gene's germline CDR1 is LNHDA and CDR2 SQIVND (reference sequence).

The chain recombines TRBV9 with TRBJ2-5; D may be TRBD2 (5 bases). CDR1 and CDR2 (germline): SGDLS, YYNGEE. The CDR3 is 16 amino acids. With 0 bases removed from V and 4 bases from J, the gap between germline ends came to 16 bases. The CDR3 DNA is TGTGCCAGCAGCGTAGCATGGGCGGGCAGAGGAGAGACCCAGTACTTC. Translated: CASSVAWAGRGETQYF.

The DNA of the CDR3 is TGTGCCAGCAGCCAAGCGGAATCCGGGAATCTCCCAAGGAGCACTGAAGCTTTCTTT. Translated: CASSQAESGNLPRSTEAFF. The rearrangement links TRBV3-1 (or the pseudogene TRBV3-2) to TRBJ1-1; D not resolved. Trimming took off 1 base at V and 4 bases at J, with 25 bases between the two ends. The germline CDR1 and CDR2 sequences are LGHDT and YNNKEL (reference sequence). The CDR3 consists of 19 residues.

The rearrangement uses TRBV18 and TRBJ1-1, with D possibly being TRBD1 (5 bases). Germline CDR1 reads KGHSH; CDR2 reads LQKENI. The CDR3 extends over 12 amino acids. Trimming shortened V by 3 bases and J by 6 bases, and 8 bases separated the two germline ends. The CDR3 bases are TGTGCCAGCTCACCCCAGGGCCCTGAAGCTTTCTTT. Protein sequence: CASSPQGPEAFF.

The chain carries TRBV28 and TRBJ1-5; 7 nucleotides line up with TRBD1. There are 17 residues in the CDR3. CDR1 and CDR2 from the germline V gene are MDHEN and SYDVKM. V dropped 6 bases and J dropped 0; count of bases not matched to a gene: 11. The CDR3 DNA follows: TGTGCCAGCAGCCCCGGCAAGGGGGCTTATAGCAATCAGCCCCAGCATTTT. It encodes CASSPGKGAYSNQPQHF.

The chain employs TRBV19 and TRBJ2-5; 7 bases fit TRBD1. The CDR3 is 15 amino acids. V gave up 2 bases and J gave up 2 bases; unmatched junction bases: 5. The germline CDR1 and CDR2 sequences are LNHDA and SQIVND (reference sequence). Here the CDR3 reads CASSISFRGQETQYF. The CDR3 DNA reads TGTGCCAGTAGTATAAGTTTCAGGGGGCAAGAGACCCAGTACTTC.

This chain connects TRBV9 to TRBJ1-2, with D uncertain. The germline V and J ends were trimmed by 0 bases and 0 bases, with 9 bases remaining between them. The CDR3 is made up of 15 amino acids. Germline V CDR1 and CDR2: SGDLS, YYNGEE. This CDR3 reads CASSVAKLANYGYTF. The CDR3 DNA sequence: TGTGCCAGCAGCGTAGCAAAGCTAGCTAACTATGGCTACACCTTC. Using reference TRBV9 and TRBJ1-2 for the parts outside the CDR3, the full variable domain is DSGVTQTPKHLITATGQRVTLRCSPRSGDLSVYWYQQSLDQGLQFLIQYYNGEERAKGNILERFSAQQFPDLHSELNLSSLELGDSALYFCASSVAKLANYGYTFGSGTRLTVV.